The clone carrying this T cell receptor (beta chain) has just one count. Its antigen is unidentified. Data came from immunoSEQ multiplex PCR; TCRdb stores just in-frame clones and leaves some out. The sample gives over 80,000 clones, roughly 92% of which show up once; over 2.5% is in the top ten. With no exception, relapse followed autologous stem cell transplantation in all patients, and brentuximab vedotin exposure varied. The V gene lost 3 bases and the J gene lost 6 bases, with 23 bases spanning the gap. Germline V gives CDR1 LNHNV, CDR2 YYDKDF (reference sequence). The CDR3 length is 17 residues. The data are from a study of PD-1 blockade in classical Hodgkin lymphoma. Study-wide context: Every 2 weeks, patients got 3 mg/kg intravenous nivolumab.

Study-wide findings and caveats: After ASCT, patients who started nivolumab under 1 year later were excluded. By C4D1, diversity of CD4+ TCRs had risen significantly, whereas that of CD8+ TCRs had not.

The TCR was taken from a human donor with classical Hodgkin lymphoma. This specimen was peripheral blood mononuclear cells (PBMCs), taken at baseline. The chain couples TRBV15 to TRBJ1-1; D might be TRBD1 (5 bases). This CDR3 is CATSSPTKGQGRAEAFF. CDR3 nucleotide sequence: TGTGCCACCAGCAGTCCCACCAAGGGGCAGGGCCGGGCTGAAGCTTTCTTT.